The next 14 T cell receptor beta chains were all read from a single sample in a study of cytomegalovirus exposure and HLA in healthy donors. Primers included in the PCR were 60 Vbeta and 13 Jbeta primers. Assay used: immunoSEQ multiplex PCR; TCRdb lists only in-frame clones, some missing. Seen in this sample are tens of thousands of clones; the ten most common clones hold 3.8%. The specimen sequenced was PBMCs. The receptors shown here come from a female donor in good health and CMV-seropositive.

The rearrangement joins TRBV7-9 to TRBJ2-5, with a tentative D call TRBD1 (6 bases). Trimming cost V 5 bases and J 1 base, with 14 bases left between them. This CDR3 spans 15 amino acids. The germline CDR1 and CDR2 sequences are SEHNR and FQNEAQ (reference sequence). CDR3 coding DNA: TGTGCCAGCAGCCCTCGCGGCAGGGGCCAAGAGACCCAGTACTTC. It specifies CASSPRGRGQETQYF.

CDR3: CASSQDPGLSGNTIYF. In nucleotides, the CDR3 is TGCGCCAGCAGCCAAGATCCAGGACTCTCTGGAAACACCATATATTTT. The V call is TRBV4-3, the J call TRBJ1-3; D remains unclear. There are 16 residues in the CDR3. Germline CDR1 is LGHNA and CDR2 is YSLEER. V lost 0 bases and J lost 0, with 9 bases in between.

The chain links TRBV19 to TRBJ1-5, with TRBD1 matching 9 bases. V gave up 2 bases and J gave up 0 bases; unmatched junction bases: 5. Germline CDR1 and CDR2: LNHDA and SQIVND (reference sequence). The CDR3 has 17 amino acids. The CDR3 here is CASSILGTGYSNQPQHF. The CDR3 DNA is TGTGCCAGTAGTATACTTGGGACAGGGTATAGCAATCAGCCCCAGCATTTT. Full variable domain (outside the CDR3, taken from reference TRBV19 and TRBJ1-5): DGGITQSPKYLFRKEGQNVTLSCEQNLNHDAMYWYRQDPGQGLRLIYYSQIVNDFQKGDIAEGYSVSREKKESFPLTVTSAQKNPTAFYLCASSILGTGYSNQPQHFGDGTRLSIL.

The chain links TRBV7-2 to TRBJ1-4; 9 bases line up with TRBD1. The J segment lost 1 base and the V segment lost 4 bases, leaving 4 bases of the junction unmatched. The CDR3 totals 16 residues. Germline CDR1 reads SGHTA; CDR2 reads FQGNSA. Here the CDR3 DNA reads TGTGCCAGCAGCTCGGGACAGGGCATAACTAATGAAAAACTGTTTTTT. Amino acid sequence: CASSSGQGITNEKLFF. The full variable domain, with the rest looked up from reference TRBV7-2 and TRBJ1-4, is GAGVSQSPSNKVTEKGKDVELRCDPISGHTALYWYRQSLGQGLEFLIYFQGNSAPDKSGLPSDRFSAERTGGSVSTLTIQRTQQEDSAVYLCASSSGQGITNEKLFFGSGTQLSVL.

This chain connects TRBV18 to TRBJ1-1; tentatively, D is TRBD1 (5 bases). Trimming cost V 5 bases and J 2 bases, with 9 bases left between them. Germline V gene data show CDR1 as KGHSH and CDR2 as LQKENI. The CDR3 covers 13 residues. The CDR3 reads CASSTGPNTEAFF. For the CDR3, the DNA is TGTGCCAGCTCAACAGGACCCAACACTGAAGCTTTCTTT.

This chain uses TRBV11-2 with TRBJ1-2, with D maybe TRBD1 (6 bases). Trimming removed 5 bases from V and 8 bases from J, with 21 bases in between. Germline V CDR1 and CDR2: SGHAT, FQNNGV. There are 15 residues in the CDR3. The CDR3 protein is CASSAPDRILGGYTF. The CDR3 DNA is TGTGCCAGCAGCGCCCCGGACAGAATTTTAGGAGGCTACACCTTC.

J is TRBJ1-3 and V is TRBV6-1; D not certain. Per germline, CDR1 MNHNS and CDR2 SASEGT. V was cut by 2 bases and J by 0 bases, with 5 bases left in between. The CDR3 is made up of 14 amino acids. The CDR3 DNA reads as TGTGCCAGCAGTGAATTCGTCTCTGGAAACACCATATATTTT. It yields the protein CASSEFVSGNTIYF.

The chain couples TRBV7-9 to TRBJ2-7, with 9 bases aligning to TRBD1. After removal of 5 bases from V and 4 bases from J, the junction contained 6 bases not matched to a gene. The CDR3 has 14 residues. In germline, CDR1 is SEHNR, CDR2 FQNEAQ (reference sequence). The CDR3 here is CASSPRQGGYEQYF. The CDR3 region has the DNA TGTGCCAGCAGCCCGCGACAGGGGGGGTACGAGCAGTACTTC.

This chain joins TRBV27 and TRBJ2-3; TRBD2 matches 9 bases. The ends lost 6 bases at V and 7 bases at J; junction bases unmatched: 14. The CDR3 is 16 residues long. Germline CDR1 is MNHEY and CDR2 is SMNVEV (reference sequence). CDR3 sequence: CASSGWLAGLGNTQYF. As DNA, the CDR3 is TGTGCCAGCAGCGGTTGGCTAGCGGGATTGGGCAATACGCAGTATTTT.

The CDR3 reads CASSHTTGGNSPLHF. The CDR3 DNA is TGCGCCAGCAGCCACACGACAGGGGGAAATTCACCCCTCCACTTT. The chain combines TRBV4-1 with TRBJ1-6, with 9 bases fitting TRBD1. Germline values: CDR1 MGHRA, CDR2 YSYEKL. With 3 bases clipped from V and 7 bases from J, the junction kept 4 bases outside the gene matches. The CDR3 loop spans 15 amino acids.

The rearrangement uses TRBV4-3 and TRBJ2-2; D might be TRBD2 (5 bases). Between the trimmed V and J ends, which lost 1 base and 1 base, there was a span of 10 bases. CDR1 and CDR2 (germline): LGHNA, YSLEER. The CDR3 length is 16 residues. The CDR3, as DNA: TGCGCCAGCAGCCAAGGGTTCGGGGTGAACACCGGGGAGCTGTTTTTT. This codes for CASSQGFGVNTGELFF.

The gene calls are TRBV28 and TRBJ2-1, with 10 nucleotides matching TRBD2. Germline lookup yields CDR1 MDHEN and CDR2 SYDVKM. The CDR3 is 15 amino acids. The V and J ends lost 6 bases and 2 bases, in that order; junction bases with no gene match: 4. The CDR3 loop reads CASRAGTSAYNEQFF. The CDR3 nucleotides are TGTGCCAGCAGGGCCGGGACTAGCGCCTACAATGAGCAGTTCTTC. Using reference TRBV28 and TRBJ2-1 for the parts outside the CDR3, the full variable domain is DVKVTQSSRYLVKRTGEKVFLECVQDMDHENMFWYRQDPGLGLRLIYFSYDVKMKEKGDIPEGYSVSREKKERFSLILESASTNQTSMYLCASRAGTSAYNEQFFGPGTRLTVL.

The V and J genes are TRBV18 and TRBJ2-6; 7 nucleotides agree with TRBD1. The CDR3 length is 15 residues. Germline trimming cut 3 bases from V and 3 bases from J; bases unmatched to any gene: 2. The germline gives CDR1 KGHSH, CDR2 LQKENI. Here the CDR3 reads CASSPGTVGANVLTF. As DNA, the CDR3 is TGTGCCAGCTCACCCGGGACAGTTGGGGCCAACGTCCTGACTTTC.

This rearrangement joins TRBV25-1 to TRBJ1-1, with no clear D. The V gene lost 9 bases and the J gene lost 3 bases, with 11 bases spanning the gap. This CDR3 is 12 amino acids long. Germline V CDR1 and CDR2: MGHDK, SYGVNS. CDR3 nucleotide sequence: TGTGCCAGAACCTACAGTTACACTGAAGCTTTCTTT. Its protein product is CARTYSYTEAFF.